This TCR beta chain emerged from a study of patients and donors after allogeneic stem cell transplantation (dated by TCRdb to 2020 to 2021). This clonotype was observed a handful of times. What antigen it recognizes has not been identified. Base-call qualities are not available, and no considerably larger clone is one nucleotide away. The library was obtained by RT-PCR. TCRdb records NextSeq 550 as the sequencer. TCRdb reanalyzed the raw reads on its own, using fastp at Q25 for trimming and MiXCR for clone calling, and kept in-frame beta chains. Entries are consolidated by CDR3 protein sequence, retaining the most common genes and DNA. The sample yields about 960,000 distinct CDR3 sequences; roughly 18% were counted once. Jointly, the top ten make up about 6% of the sample. Trimming takes 4 bases from V and 4 bases from J, and the germline ends sit 16 bases apart. The CDR3 covers 15 residues, taking in both the cysteine and the phenylalanine. The CDR3 DNA has 45 bases and is translated from base 1.

The sequence was obtained from a human donor who was either an allogeneic HSCT recipient or a stem cell or donor lymphocyte infusion donor (not recorded which). It is not recorded whose cells these are; they may come from a transplant donor. The chain is encoded by TRBV12-3 or TRBV12-4 joined to TRBJ1-2; no D gene is confidently identified. Sequenced input: blood, either unsorted or a sorted T cell fraction (not recorded which). The DNA sequence is given as TGTGCCAGCAGTTGGGAGATTGGGGTGGGCTATGGCTACACCTTC. The encoded protein is CASSWEIGVGYGYTF.